The T cell receptor beta chain described here comes from a study of circulating CD8 cells and anti-PD-1 response in melanoma. For the study at large: Every 2 weeks, patients got 3 mg/kg nivolumab intravenously.

From live CD3+CD8+TCRalphabeta+ cells, four PD-1 and/or TIGIT subsets were sorted. V shed 1 base, J shed 3 bases, and the junction held 4 bases outside the gene matches. Germline V CDR1 and CDR2: MGHRA, YSYEKL. The CDR3 is 15 residues long. This clonotype qualifies as medium-sized. Its antigen is currently unknown. General study results and limits: Under 7% of TRB clonotypes were shared between subsets at M1. Diversity ranked highest in DNEG and lowest in TIGIT subsets.

Using around 16 ng of total RNA, TCR libraries were made with the QIAseq Immune Repertoire TCR panel. TCRdb re-called the reads with MiXCR, one entry per CDR3 protein. The table shows about 2,000 distinct CDR3 sequences, with around 6.5% occurring only once. This receptor was identified in a human donor with melanoma. The chain couples TRBV4-1 to TRBJ2-5; 8 bases line up with TRBD1. The source material was CD8+ T cells from PBMCs, sampled at baseline or after one month of anti-PD-1 therapy (not recorded which). CDR3 sequence reads: CASSQGTGIEETQYF. The CDR3, as DNA: TGCGCCAGCAGCCAAGGGACAGGGATCGAAGAGACCCAGTACTTC.